The following is a T cell receptor (beta chain) sequence with its context. In the original analysis: It was from reference gene primer amplification that nucleated cell counts were estimated. The assay was immunoSEQ multiplex PCR, and TCRdb's table has in-frame clones only and misses some. The V and J calls and clone size were taken over from that table, and D and trimming were inferred from the DNA. The sample has 220,000 or so clones; around 84% are singletons. Germline CDR1 and CDR2: MDHEN and SYDVKM. The CDR3 totals 16 residues. V gave up 7 bases and J gave up 4 bases; unmatched junction bases: 15. This specimen belongs to a study of blood T cell repertoires in COVID-19. Study-wide background: Samples taken during acute and convalescent COVID-19 were collected in the United States, Italy and Spain.

This receptor was identified in a man younger than 45 with active or convalescent COVID-19. Source material: peripheral blood. The rearrangement joins TRBV28 to TRBJ2-7, with 8 bases matching TRBD1. The CDR3 region has the DNA TGTGCCAGCACCCCTCAGTCCCCGGGACAGGATTACGAGCAGTACTTC. Protein sequence: CASTPQSPGQDYEQYF. The full variable domain, rest sourced from reference TRBV28 and TRBJ2-7, is DVKVTQSSRYLVKRTGEKVFLECVQDMDHENMFWYRQDPGLGLRLIYFSYDVKMKEKGDIPEGYSVSREKKERFSLILESASTNQTSMYLCASTPQSPGQDYEQYFGPGTRLTVT.